The 14 T cell receptor beta chains listed next were all sequenced from one sample in a study of T cells in Graves' hyperthyroidism and ophthalmopathy. Authors of the study amplified TCR beta CDR3 regions from RNA transcripts. HTBI primers were used for first-round RT-PCR of the TCR CDR3. TCRdb re-analysed the multiplex PCR reads in MiXCR, keeping a single row per CDR3 protein. The sample yields fewer than 350,000 distinct CDR3 sequences, roughly 23% seen once. Sequencing input: blood. Every receptor here comes from a woman between 50 and 59 years old with Graves' hyperthyroidism.

This clonotype was observed many times. J is TRBJ2-1 and V is TRBV29-1; D gene unclear. V lost 6 bases and J 7 bases, leaving 10 bases between the germline ends. Germline CDR1 is SQVTM and CDR2 is ANQGSEA. The CDR3 is 11 residues long. The CDR3 bases are TGCAGCGTCTGGGTTCGGAATGAGCAGTTCTTC. This translates into CSVWVRNEQFF.

This clonotype was seen repeatedly, ten times or more. V gene TRBV29-1 combines with J gene TRBJ1-1; D not resolved. Deletions cut 5 bases from V and 6 bases from J, with 13 bases between. This CDR3 comprises 12 residues. Germline values: CDR1 SQVTM, CDR2 ANQGSEA. CDR3 sequence: CSVPPGGSEAFF. CDR3 nucleotides: TGCAGCGTTCCCCCGGGCGGCTCTGAAGCTTTCTTT.

This clonotype was counted at least ten times. The chain uses TRBV28 and TRBJ1-5; D unclear. CDR1 MDHEN and CDR2 SYDVKM come from the germline V gene. The CDR3 extends over 11 amino acids. Trimming removed 6 bases from V and 5 bases from J, with 5 bases in between. For the CDR3, the DNA is TGTGCCAGCAGGACGGATCAGCCCCAGCATTTT. Translation gives CASRTDQPQHF.

V is TRBV7-9 and J is TRBJ2-7; a possible D gene is TRBD2 (6 bases). V gave up 5 bases and J gave up 6 bases, with 20 bases separating them. The CDR3 contains 15 residues. Per germline, CDR1 SEHNR and CDR2 FQNEAQ (reference sequence). The CDR3 loop is CASSRTGLGIFEQYF. CDR3 sequence (DNA): TGTGCCAGCAGCCGGACGGGACTGGGAATCTTCGAGCAGTACTTC.

This clonotype was counted at least ten times. The chain carries TRBV18 and TRBJ1-1; D might be TRBD1 (5 bases). The CDR3 length is 14 residues. CDR1 KGHSH and CDR2 LQKENI come from the germline V gene. V lost 3 bases to trimming and J lost 1 base, with 9 bases between them. CDR3 DNA sequence: TGTGCCAGCTCACCCCCGGACAAGAACACTGAAGCTTTCTTT. As protein: CASSPPDKNTEAFF.

This clonotype was seen a single time. The chain joins TRBV2 to TRBJ2-1; D is unresolved. The CDR3 has 12 amino acids. CDR1 is SNHLY and CDR2 is FYNNEI in the germline V gene. The V end was cut by 2 bases, the J end by 7 bases, with 6 bases between. CDR3 DNA sequence: TGTGCCAGCAGTGAATCCGATAATGAGCAGTTCTTC. Translation gives CASSESDNEQFF.

This clonotype was recorded many times. V is TRBV27 and J is TRBJ2-3, with D uncertain. The CDR3 covers 14 residues. V was cut by 3 bases and J by 6 bases, with 13 bases left in between. CDR1 is MNHEY and CDR2 is SMNVEV in the germline V gene (reference sequence). CDR3 coding DNA: TGTGCCAGCAGTTTGTGGCAGCTCAGCGATACGCAGTATTTT. Its translation is CASSLWQLSDTQYF.

The chain is built from TRBV20-1 and TRBJ2-5; D is possibly TRBD2 (6 bases). From germline, CDR1 is DFQATT and CDR2 SNEGSKA (reference sequence). The length of the CDR3 is 11 residues. The ends were cut back, 6 bases at V and 5 bases at J, with 10 bases in the middle. CDR3 in amino acids: CSAQAGETQYF. Here the CDR3 DNA reads TGCAGTGCCCAGGCGGGGGAGACCCAGTACTTC.

This clonotype has ten or more counts. The chain has TRBV20-1 and TRBJ2-5; 10 bases agree with TRBD2. Trimming removed 6 bases from V and 5 bases from J; junction bases left unmatched: 6. From germline, CDR1 is DFQATT and CDR2 SNEGSKA (reference sequence). The CDR3 has 13 residues. The CDR3 bases are TGCAGTGCAAGCGGGAGGGCGGGTGAGACCCAGTACTTC. Amino acid sequence: CSASGRAGETQYF.

This clonotype was seen a handful of times. V gene TRBV20-1 combines with J gene TRBJ1-5, with 8 bases aligning to TRBD1. The CDR3 spans 12 residues. Trimming took 4 bases from V and 6 from J; bases not matched to a gene: 2. Germline lookup yields CDR1 DFQATT and CDR2 SNEGSKA (reference sequence). The chain's CDR3 is CSAKDRAQPQHF. As DNA, the CDR3 is TGCAGTGCTAAGGACAGGGCTCAGCCCCAGCATTTT.

This clonotype was seen at least ten times. V and J are TRBV5-1 and TRBJ2-1; 9 bases fit TRBD1. The CDR3 contains 15 residues. The V gene's germline CDR1 is SGHRS and CDR2 YFSETQ. V shed 6 bases and J 4 bases; nucleotides not matched to a gene: 8. This chain's CDR3 is CASTIRTGVYNEQFF. The CDR3, as DNA: TGCGCCAGCACCATCCGGACAGGGGTTTACAATGAGCAGTTCTTC.

With regard to this clonotype: This sequence may be a read error, since a much larger clone differs from it by one base. V usage is TRBV11-1 and J usage is TRBJ2-3, with 7 bases fitting TRBD1. The germline V gene has CDR1 SGHAT and CDR2 FQDESV (reference sequence). J gave up 2 bases and V 3 bases, and 2 bases lay outside the gene matches. There are 14 residues in the CDR3. CDR3 nucleotides: TGTGCCAGCAGCTTCGGGACAGCCACAGATACGCAGTATTTT. This sequence encodes CASSFGTATDTQYF. Full variable domain (remainder filled in from reference TRBV11-1 and TRBJ2-3): EAEVAQSPRYKITEKSQAVAFWCDPISGHATLYWYRQILGQGPELLVQFQDESVVDDSQLPKDRFSAERLKGVDSTLKIQPAELGDSAMYLCASSFGTATDTQYFGPGTRLTVL.

This clonotype has at least ten counts. V is TRBV5-1 and J is TRBJ2-2; TRBD1 agrees at 8 bases. The junction had 6 bases not matched to a gene; V was cut back by 4 bases and J by 4 bases. Germline V CDR1 and CDR2: SGHRS, YFSETQ. The CDR3 is made up of 15 amino acids. DNA of the CDR3: TGCGCCAGCAGCGCCAACAGGGGGACCACCGGGGAGCTGTTTTTT. Protein: CASSANRGTTGELFF.

This clonotype was seen many times. The rearrangement links TRBV20-1 to TRBJ2-7; 7 nucleotides agree with TRBD1. CDR3 size: 14 residues. The J segment lost 3 bases and the V segment lost 1 base, leaving 6 bases of the junction unmatched. Germline lookup yields CDR1 DFQATT and CDR2 SNEGSKA (reference sequence). The CDR3 sequence is CSARGGGQFYEQYF. CDR3 coding DNA: TGCAGTGCTAGAGGTGGGGGACAGTTCTACGAGCAGTACTTC.